This T cell receptor beta chain stems from a study of control samples from healthy donors and cancer patients. The method was immunoSEQ multiplex PCR; TCRdb's version includes in-frame clones alone and lacks a portion of them. Among approximately 110,000 clones, about nine tenths were seen once, and the ten largest hold under 4.5%. The CDR3 contains 14 residues. V was clipped by 0 bases and J by 14 bases, with 15 bases between them. Germline assignment: CDR1 SGHTS and CDR2 YDEGEE. Sequenced input: blood. The V call is TRBV5-8, the J call TRBJ1-6; no reliable D call. The source is a human donor in good health. The donor label of this sample is uncertain. The CDR3 loop reads CASSLGRSLGTLHF. DNA for the CDR3: TGTGCCAGCAGCTTGGGCAGATCGCTGGGGACCCTCCACTTT.